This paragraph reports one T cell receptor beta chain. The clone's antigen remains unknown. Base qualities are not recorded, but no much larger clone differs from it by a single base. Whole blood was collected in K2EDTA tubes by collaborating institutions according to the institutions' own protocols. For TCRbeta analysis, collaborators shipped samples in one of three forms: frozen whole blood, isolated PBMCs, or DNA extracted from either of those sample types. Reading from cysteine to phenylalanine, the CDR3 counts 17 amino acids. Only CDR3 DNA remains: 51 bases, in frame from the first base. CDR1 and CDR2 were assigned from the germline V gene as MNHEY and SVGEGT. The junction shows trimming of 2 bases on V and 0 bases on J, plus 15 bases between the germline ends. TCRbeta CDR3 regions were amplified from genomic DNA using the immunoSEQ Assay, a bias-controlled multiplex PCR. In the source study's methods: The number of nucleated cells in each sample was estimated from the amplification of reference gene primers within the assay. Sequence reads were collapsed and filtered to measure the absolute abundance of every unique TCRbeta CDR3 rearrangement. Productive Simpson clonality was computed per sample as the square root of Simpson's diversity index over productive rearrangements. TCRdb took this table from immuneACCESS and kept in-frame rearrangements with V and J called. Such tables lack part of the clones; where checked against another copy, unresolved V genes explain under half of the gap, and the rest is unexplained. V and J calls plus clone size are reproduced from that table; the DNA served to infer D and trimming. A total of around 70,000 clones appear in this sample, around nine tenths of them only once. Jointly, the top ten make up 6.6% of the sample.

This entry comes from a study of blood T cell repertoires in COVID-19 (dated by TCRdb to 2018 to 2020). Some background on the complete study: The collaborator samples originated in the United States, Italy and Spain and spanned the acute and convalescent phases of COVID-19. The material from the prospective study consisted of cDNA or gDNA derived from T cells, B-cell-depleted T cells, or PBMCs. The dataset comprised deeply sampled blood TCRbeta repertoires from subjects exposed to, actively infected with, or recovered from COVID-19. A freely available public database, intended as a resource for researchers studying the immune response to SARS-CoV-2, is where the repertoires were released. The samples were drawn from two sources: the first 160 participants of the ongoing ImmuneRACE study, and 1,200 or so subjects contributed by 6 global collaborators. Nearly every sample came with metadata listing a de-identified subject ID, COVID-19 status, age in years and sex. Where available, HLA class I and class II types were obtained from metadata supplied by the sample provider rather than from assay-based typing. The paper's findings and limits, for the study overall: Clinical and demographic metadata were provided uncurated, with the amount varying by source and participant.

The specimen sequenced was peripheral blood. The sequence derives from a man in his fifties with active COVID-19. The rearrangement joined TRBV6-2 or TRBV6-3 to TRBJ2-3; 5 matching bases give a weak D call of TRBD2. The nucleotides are TGTGCCAGCAGTTACACTGTGGGAGCCCCCAGCACAGATACGCAGTATTTT. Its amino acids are CASSYTVGAPSTDTQYF.